What follows describes a single TCR beta chain. The CDR3 totals 14 residues. The V and J ends lost 4 bases and 0 bases respectively, with 9 bases between them. Germline V lookup: CDR1 MNHEY, CDR2 SVGEGT. Source study methods: Researchers report that nucleated cell counts were estimated from reference gene primer amplification. Profiling relied on immunoSEQ multiplex PCR, and the TCRdb table lists in-frame clones only, not all of them. The V and J calls and clone size were taken over from that table, and D and trimming were inferred from the DNA. The sample lists roughly 250,000 clones; about four fifths were seen once. The data were taken from a study of blood T cell repertoires in COVID-19. Study overall: Acute-phase and convalescent COVID-19 samples originated in the United States, Italy and Spain. PBMCs, B-cell-depleted T cells, or T cells provided the cDNA or gDNA that made up the material.

Sequenced: peripheral blood. The TCR originated in a woman between 55 and 75 years old with active or convalescent COVID-19. This sequence joins TRBV6-2 or TRBV6-3 and TRBJ1-1; D possibly corresponds to TRBD1 (6 bases). The DNA for the CDR3 is TGTGCCAGCAGTTGGGGGCACATGAACACTGAAGCTTTCTTT. Its protein is CASSWGHMNTEAFF.